Presented here are 23 T cell receptor beta chains from one specimen sequenced in a study of blood T cells in healthy people across ages (dated by TCRdb to the mid-2010s). The protocol used for the library was 5' RACE. TCRdb lists the instrument as Illumina HiSeq 2500. A second 7 to 11 cycle PCR used a sample-barcoded 5' primer and a J-beta primer mix. The raw public reads went through TCRdb reprocessing: fastp at Q25, MiXCR clone calling, in-frame beta chains kept. Rows matching on CDR3 protein sequence are summarized as one entry with the most common DNA and genes. The sample contains around 1,000,000 distinct CDR3 sequences, 25% of them found a single time. Around 0.75% of the sample lies in the top ten. These data also featured in a second study, about T cells of mothers and their children.

Sample: blood. The receptor set was obtained from a girl aged 2-9 years in good health.

V gene TRBV2 combines with J gene TRBJ2-6; D gene uncertain. Between the trimmed V and J ends, which lost 3 bases and 0 bases, there was a span of 15 bases. Per germline, CDR1 SNHLY and CDR2 FYNNEI. The CDR3 consists of 18 residues. The CDR3 spells CASSERQFQSSGANVLTF. As DNA, the CDR3 is TGTGCCAGCAGTGAGAGACAATTTCAGAGCTCTGGGGCCAACGTCCTGACTTTC.

This clonotype was observed once. V is TRBV20-1 and J is TRBJ2-1, with 10 bases that match TRBD2. J gave up 3 bases and V 0 bases, and 5 bases lay outside the gene matches. The CDR3 consists of 16 residues. The germline V gene encodes CDR1 DFQATT and CDR2 SNEGSKA (reference sequence). The CDR3: CSARDEVAGGYNEQFF. CDR3 DNA sequence: TGCAGTGCTAGAGATGAAGTAGCGGGGGGCTACAATGAGCAGTTCTTC.

In DNA, the CDR3 is TGTGCCAGCAGCCGAGCATTGGGGGGGGGCTACACTGAAGCTTTCTTT. Its translation: CASSRALGGGYTEAFF. J is TRBJ1-1 and V is TRBV14; maybe TRBD1 (6 bases). The CDR3 has 16 residues. The germline V gene encodes CDR1 SGHDN and CDR2 FVKESK. V was shortened by 4 bases and J by 3 bases, with 18 bases between the two germline ends.

This clonotype occurred a few times. The chain has TRBV12-3 or TRBV12-4 and TRBJ1-1; tentatively, D is TRBD1 (5 bases). The CDR3 runs 12 residues. Trimming took off 5 bases at V and 7 bases at J, with 11 bases between the two ends. The CDR3, as DNA: TGTGCCAGCAGTCTTTCAGGGTTTGAAGCTTTCTTT. Translating gives CASSLSGFEAFF.

This clonotype was seen repeatedly, ten times or more. The chain couples TRBV5-1 to TRBJ2-5, with a possible D match to TRBD1 (5 bases). The germline V gene has CDR1 SGHRS and CDR2 YFSETQ. The CDR3 contains 13 residues. Trimming removed 0 bases at V and 5 bases at J, with 8 bases between. The CDR3 spells CASSLAGMETQYF. The CDR3 DNA reads TGCGCCAGCAGCTTGGCAGGGATGGAGACCCAGTACTTC.

This clonotype showed up just a few times. The chain has TRBV12-3 or TRBV12-4 and TRBJ2-7; 9 nucleotides align to TRBD1. The V and J ends lost 3 bases and 4 bases, in that order; junction bases with no gene match: 10. The length of the CDR3 is 16 residues. As DNA, the CDR3 is TGTGCCAGCAGTTTGGGGGGACAGGGCATCTTATACGAGCAGTACTTC. Translation: CASSLGGQGILYEQYF.

Only one count was recorded for this clonotype. The chain carries TRBV10-3 and TRBJ1-6; the D is unclear. The CDR3 is 15 residues long. Between the trimmed V and J ends, which lost 8 bases and 2 bases, there was a span of 13 bases. From germline, CDR1 is ENHRY and CDR2 SYGVKD. This chain's CDR3 is CAISVSGTYNSPLHF. In DNA, the CDR3 is TGTGCCATCTCGGTATCGGGGACCTATAATTCACCCCTCCACTTT.

The table lists this clonotype with a count of one. V gene TRBV28 combines with J gene TRBJ2-5; 8 positions agree with TRBD1. The end of the DNA aligns better with TRBJ2-1, so the J call may be wrong. Germline-derived CDR1 and CDR2 are MDHEN and SYDVKM. CDR3 length equals 15 residues. The CDR3 DNA follows: TGTGCCAGCAGTGGTCGTCAGGGGGCAGAAGGTGAGCAGTTCTTC. Encoded protein: CASSGRQGAEGEQFF.

This clonotype occurred once. The chain links TRBV25-1 to TRBJ2-5, with 8 bases fitting TRBD2. The trim removed 9 bases at V and 3 bases at J, leaving 15 bases unmatched. CDR3 size: 16 residues. Germline V CDR1 and CDR2: MGHDK, SYGVNS. The CDR3 sequence: CASSLGAGGLKETQYF. CDR3 in DNA: TGTGCCAGTTCGCTCGGGGCGGGAGGTCTGAAAGAGACCCAGTACTTC.

This clonotype has ten or more counts. The rearrangement joins TRBV7-3 to TRBJ2-2, with D possibly being TRBD2 (5 bases). The germline V and J ends were trimmed by 4 bases and 7 bases, with 10 bases remaining between them. CDR1 is SGHTA, CDR2 FQGTGA, per germline. This CDR3 has 13 residues. The CDR3, as DNA: TGTGCCAGCAGCTCACTCCGGGGCGGGGAGCTGTTTTTT. It specifies CASSSLRGGELFF.

V and J are TRBV24-1 and TRBJ2-1, with TRBD1 as a possible D gene (7 bases). Per germline, CDR1 KGHDR and CDR2 SFDVKD. The V gene lost 7 bases and the J gene lost 5 bases, with 14 bases spanning the gap. The CDR3 covers 14 residues. The CDR3 DNA reads TGTGCCACCAGAGGAGGGACAGAGCACAATGAGCAGTTCTTC. Protein sequence: CATRGGTEHNEQFF.

V is TRBV14 and J is TRBJ2-5, with unresolved D. V was trimmed by 1 base and J by 10 bases, leaving 16 bases between them. The germline CDR1 and CDR2 sequences are SGHDN and FVKESK. The CDR3 totals 14 residues. The CDR3 is CASSQGFKGSFQYF. CDR3 bases: TGTGCCAGCAGCCAAGGATTCAAGGGTTCGTTCCAGTACTTC.

This clonotype was detected a few times. The rearrangement uses TRBV20-1 and TRBJ2-1; D is possibly TRBD2 (6 bases). Per the germline V gene, CDR1 is DFQATT and CDR2 is SNEGSKA (reference sequence). Trimming stripped 3 bases from V and 2 bases from J, with 8 bases between. The CDR3 runs 13 residues. The CDR3 spells CSAREGAYNEQFF. In nucleotides, the CDR3 is TGCAGTGCTAGGGAGGGCGCCTACAATGAGCAGTTCTTC.

This clonotype has a handful of counts. The chain uses TRBV5-1 and TRBJ2-3; either TRBD1 or TRBD2 may fit D (5 bases each). V was shortened by 4 bases and J by 2 bases, with 20 bases between the two germline ends. The CDR3 runs 17 residues. Germline V lookup: CDR1 SGHRS, CDR2 YFSETQ. CDR3 region: CASSPRALGTFTDTQYF. CDR3 DNA sequence: TGCGCCAGCAGCCCGCGGGCTCTTGGGACCTTCACAGATACGCAGTATTTT.

This clonotype showed up just a few times. The chain links TRBV7-3 to TRBJ2-7, with D possibly being TRBD1 (6 bases). The DNA end lines up better with TRBJ2-1; the J call may be wrong. CDR3 length: 15 amino acids. Germline V CDR1 and CDR2: SGHTA, FQGTGA. As DNA, the CDR3 is TGTGCCAGCAGCTTCCAGGGGATTCCCAACAATGAGCAGTTCTTC. It yields the protein CASSFQGIPNNEQFF.

This clonotype has just a few counts. The chain recombines TRBV6-6 with TRBJ1-2, with no clear D. The germline V gene has CDR1 MNHNY and CDR2 SVGAGI (reference sequence). Deletions cut 2 bases from V and 7 bases from J, with 2 bases between. The CDR3 runs to 10 residues. The CDR3 region is CASSYGGYTF. The CDR3 DNA reads as TGTGCCAGCAGTTACGGTGGCTACACCTTC.

V and J are TRBV4-3 and TRBJ1-2; D might be TRBD1 (5 bases). Germline CDR1 is LGHNA and CDR2 is YSLEER. The CDR3 totals 16 residues. Between the trimmed V and J ends, which lost 0 bases and 6 bases, there was a span of 17 bases. The CDR3 protein is CASSQEGPSREDGYTF. The CDR3 DNA follows: TGCGCCAGCAGCCAAGAGGGGCCCTCCAGGGAGGATGGCTACACCTTC.

The rearrangement uses TRBV3-1 and TRBJ2-1, with 7 bases identical to TRBD1. CDR1 and CDR2 (germline): LGHDT, YNNKEL (reference sequence). V shed 4 bases, J shed 4 bases, and the junction held 4 bases outside the gene matches. CDR3 size: 14 residues. CDR3 sequence reads: CASSPRQGYNEQFF. The CDR3 nucleotides are TGTGCCAGCAGCCCCCGACAGGGATACAATGAGCAGTTCTTC.

The chain has TRBV20-1 and TRBJ2-5; the D gene is possibly TRBD2 (5 bases). Looked up from germline, CDR1 is DFQATT and CDR2 is SNEGSKA (reference sequence). Between the trimmed V and J ends, which lost 5 bases and 4 bases, there was a span of 11 bases. The CDR3 spans 12 residues. CDR3 sequence reads: CSALSEGETQYF. In DNA, the CDR3 is TGCAGTGCTCTTTCAGAGGGAGAGACCCAGTACTTC.

The chain couples TRBV6-2 or TRBV6-3 to TRBJ2-5, with TRBD1 matching over 9 bases. The tail of the sequence fits TRBJ2-7 better, so the J call may be wrong. The CDR3 contains 13 residues. Germline V gives CDR1 MNHEY, CDR2 SVGEGT. The CDR3 protein is CASAGTGLYEQYF. CDR3 nucleotide sequence: TGTGCCAGCGCCGGGACAGGGCTCTACGAGCAGTACTTC.

The V and J genes are TRBV15 and TRBJ2-5, with D maybe TRBD2 (6 bases). Germline CDR1 LNHNV, CDR2 YYDKDF (reference sequence). Trimming pared 0 bases from V and 5 bases from J, leaving 13 bases between. This CDR3 spans 15 amino acids. CDR3 sequence (DNA): TGTGCCACCAGCAGAGATCGGGCTAGCGACGAGACCCAGTACTTC. It codes for CATSRDRASDETQYF.

The chain recombines TRBV10-1 with TRBJ2-7; either TRBD1 or TRBD2 may fit D (5 bases each). This CDR3 is 14 amino acids long. Germline V CDR1 and CDR2: WNHNN, SYGVQD (reference sequence). Trimming removed 3 bases at V and 2 bases at J, with 11 bases between. The CDR3 DNA is TGCGCCAGCAGTGATGGGGACCCAGCCTACGAGCAGTACTTC. Residues: CASSDGDPAYEQYF.

The table lists this clonotype with a few counts. The rearrangement links TRBV27 to TRBJ2-7; D possibly corresponds to TRBD1 (5 bases). Germline CDR1 is MNHEY and CDR2 is SMNVEV (reference sequence). V was cut by 8 bases and J by 0 bases, with 14 bases left in between. This CDR3 has 14 residues. DNA of the CDR3: TGTGCCAGCTGGTCGGCAGGGAACTCCTACGAGCAGTACTTC. Residues: CASWSAGNSYEQYF.